These T cell receptor beta chains were read from a single sample in a study of blood T cells in healthy people across ages. TCRdb called the 5' RACE reads again in MiXCR, with one record for every CDR3 protein. The sample yields 550,000 to 650,000 distinct CDR3 sequences, roughly 31% seen once. Sequenced sample: blood. All receptors come from a woman older than 75 in good health. The CDR3 runs from the conserved cysteine through the conserved F or W. A D gene is named only where the DNA matches it firmly. Size tells how often a clone was seen (once, few, many) or the class of an expanded clone, and some rows leave it out.

clone_size: .; v_call: TRBV3-1; d_call: .; j_call: TRBJ2-2; cdr3_nt: TGTGCCAGCAGAGACTACGGCATCTCCACCGGGGGGCTGTTTTTT; cdr3_aa: CASRDYGISTGGLFF
clone_size: many; v_call: TRBV20-1; d_call: .; j_call: TRBJ1-2; cdr3_nt: TGCAGTGCCCCCCCGGGGGCCCCATATGGCTACACCTTC; cdr3_aa: CSAPPGAPYGYTF
clone_size: .; v_call: TRBV5-6; d_call: .; j_call: TRBJ2-2; cdr3_nt: TGTGCCAGCAGCTATACCGGGGCCCCGGACGGGGAGCTGTTTTTT; cdr3_aa: CASSYTGAPDGELFF
clone_size: many; v_call: TRBV7-9; d_call: .; j_call: TRBJ2-1; cdr3_nt: TGTGCCAGCAGCCCACCTTCGGGGGACACGTCCTACAATGAGCAGTTCTTC; cdr3_aa: CASSPPSGDTSYNEQFF
clone_size: many; v_call: TRBV5-1; d_call: TRBD1; j_call: TRBJ1-6; cdr3_nt: TGCGCCAGCAGCTTGTCCTTTCCGGGACAGGGTAATTCACCCCTCCACTTT; cdr3_aa: CASSLSFPGQGNSPLHF
clone_size: .; v_call: TRBV28; d_call: TRBD2; j_call: TRBJ2-1; cdr3_nt: TGTGCCAGCAGTTTATCGTCGGGACTAGCGGGAGTGTATGAGCAGTTCTTC; cdr3_aa: CASSLSSGLAGVYEQFF
clone_size: few; v_call: TRBV7-8; d_call: TRBD1; j_call: TRBJ1-6; cdr3_nt: TGTGCCAGCAGCTTAACTCGGACAGGGAATTCACCCCTCCACTTT; cdr3_aa: CASSLTRTGNSPLHF
clone_size: many; v_call: TRBV5-1; d_call: .; j_call: TRBJ2-4; cdr3_nt: TGCGCCAGCAGCTTGGAGGCAGTGCGGAACATTCAGTACTTC; cdr3_aa: CASSLEAVRNIQYF
clone_size: many; v_call: TRBV20-1; d_call: TRBD1; j_call: TRBJ1-5; cdr3_nt: TGCAGTGCTCCAGGGGGGATTAGCAATCAGCCCCAGCATTTT; cdr3_aa: CSAPGGISNQPQHF
clone_size: many; v_call: TRBV24-1; d_call: TRBD1; j_call: TRBJ2-3; cdr3_nt: TGTGCCACCAGTGAGACGGGACAGGGCACAGATACGCAGTATTTT; cdr3_aa: CATSETGQGTDTQYF
clone_size: .; v_call: TRBV6-2/TRBV6-3; d_call: TRBD2; j_call: TRBJ2-3; cdr3_nt: TGTGCCACGACTAGCGGGTACGGAAGCACAGATACGCAGTATTTT; cdr3_aa: CATTSGYGSTDTQYF
clone_size: .; v_call: TRBV20-1; d_call: TRBD2; j_call: TRBJ2-3; cdr3_nt: TGCAGTGCTGGAGCGGGGCGGAGCACAGATACGCAGTATTTT; cdr3_aa: CSAGAGRSTDTQYF